These 5 T cell receptor beta chains were all obtained from the same sample, sequenced in a study of low-dose radiotherapy and immunotherapy resistance in tumors. This sample's time point: before trial treatment. TRAV- and TRBV-specific primers, spanning alpha and beta chains, primed first-strand cDNA. TCRs were put through around 20 PCR cycles of amplification with Phusion. A constant-region primer and the V-primer adapter served as the primer pair. MiXCR, applied by TCRdb to the reads, yields one record per CDR3 protein. The sample has more than 70,000 distinct CDR3 sequences, less than 35% seen once. The sample in question was PBMCs, obtained before treatment. These receptors were taken from a female donor with ovarian cancer.

This clonotype has only a few counts. The chain links TRBV14 to TRBJ2-6, with D perhaps matching TRBD1 (5 bases). V lost 4 bases to trimming and J lost 0 bases, with 16 bases between them. Germline V gives CDR1 SGHDN, CDR2 FVKESK. There are 18 residues in the CDR3. The CDR3 spells CASSRFGAQNSGANVLTF. CDR3 DNA: TGTGCCAGCAGCCGCTTTGGGGCCCAGAACTCTGGGGCCAACGTCCTGACTTTC.

Concerning this clonotype itself: This may stem from a read error, because a much larger clone lies one nucleotide away. The gene calls are TRBV7-9 and TRBJ2-4; D is perhaps TRBD1 or TRBD2 (5 bases each). Between the trimmed V and J ends, which lost 3 bases and 6 bases, there was a span of 9 bases. The CDR3 totals 13 residues. CDR1 SEHNR and CDR2 FQNEAQ come from the germline V gene (reference sequence). Here the CDR3 DNA reads TGTGCCAGCAGCTTTTCGGGGACAAACATTCAGTACTTC. Protein: CASSFSGTNIQYF. Together with reference TRBV7-9 and TRBJ2-4, the CDR3 gives the full variable domain: DTGVSQNPRHKITKRGQNVTFRCDPISEHNRLYWYRQTLGQGPEFLTYFQNEAQLEKSRLLSDRFSAERPKGSFSTLEIQRTEQGDSAMYLCASSFSGTNIQYFGAGTRLSVL.

CDR3 protein: CASRGTVGYSNQPQHF. The CDR3 nucleotides read TGTGCCAGCAGGGGGACGGTAGGATATAGCAATCAGCCCCAGCATTTT. The chain combines TRBV12-3 or TRBV12-4 with TRBJ1-5; TRBD1 is a possible D gene (5 bases). The CDR3 has 16 residues. V was shortened by 6 bases and J by 0 bases, with 15 bases between the two germline ends.

The chain is built from TRBV5-4 and TRBJ2-7; the match to TRBD2 covers 11 bases. This CDR3 spans 16 amino acids. Germline CDR1 is SGHNT and CDR2 is YYREEE (reference sequence). Germline trimming cut 7 bases from V and 5 bases from J; bases unmatched to any gene: 14. The CDR3 nucleotides read TGTGCCAGCTCAAGGGGGCAACTAGCGGGAGTTGACGAGCAGTACTTC. Translating gives CASSRGQLAGVDEQYF.

This clonotype has a count of ten or more. This rearrangement joins TRBV29-1 to TRBJ1-1; D is ambiguous. Germline V gene sequence: CDR1 SQVTM, CDR2 ANQGSEA. The CDR3 has 13 amino acids. V lost 8 bases to trimming and J lost 1 base, with 14 bases between them. CDR3 sequence: CSSKVQRNTEAFF. CDR3 bases: TGCAGCTCCAAGGTACAGCGGAACACTGAAGCTTTCTTT.